Shown below are 5 T cell receptor beta chains from a single sample sequenced in a study of shared clonotypes between healthy human individuals. The naive CD8 population came from CD45RO-negative cells selected for CCR7, without terminally differentiated effector memory CD45RA+ cells. Libraries were prepared by immunoSEQ multiplex PCR; TCRdb keeps only in-frame clonotypes and omits some of them. The table has about 2.2 million clones, just under 95% seen once. The specimen sequenced was naive CD8+ T cells from PBMCs. The receptors come from a man between 18 and 35 years old in good health. Some clones in this sample may be carry-over from other donors' samples.

This sequence joins TRBV27 and TRBJ2-7; 7 bases map to TRBD1. The CDR3 has 15 amino acids. Trimming cost V 5 bases and J 2 bases; bases outside gene matches: 9. Germline-derived CDR1 and CDR2 are MNHEY and SMNVEV (reference sequence). The CDR3 protein is CASSVADRVTYEQYF. The CDR3 DNA sequence: TGTGCCAGCAGTGTTGCCGACAGGGTAACCTACGAGCAGTACTTC.

The CDR3 region has the DNA TGCAGCGTTGTCCCTGTCCTACAGGGGGCGGACAATGAGCAGTTCTTC. Translation gives CSVVPVLQGADNEQFF. The chain has TRBV29-1 and TRBJ2-1; 9 positions agree with TRBD1. The junction had 12 bases not matched to a gene; V was cut back by 4 bases and J by 5 bases. The CDR3 extends over 16 amino acids. CDR1 and CDR2 from the germline V gene are SQVTM and ANQGSEA.

This sequence joins TRBV2 and TRBJ2-2; D is ambiguous. V was trimmed by 2 bases and J by 4 bases, leaving 2 bases between them. CDR3 size: 12 residues. The germline V gene encodes CDR1 SNHLY and CDR2 FYNNEI. The CDR3 is CASSEFTGELFF. The CDR3 coding sequence is TGTGCCAGCAGTGAATTCACCGGGGAGCTGTTTTTT.

The rearrangement joins TRBV7-9 to TRBJ2-7; 7 bases match TRBD1. Germline CDR1 is SEHNR and CDR2 is FQNEAQ (reference sequence). The junction had 13 bases not matched to a gene; V was cut back by 5 bases and J by 3 bases. The CDR3 totals 16 residues. The CDR3 DNA reads as TGTGCCAGCAGCCCCCCCGGGACAGATTTTGACTACGAGCAGTACTTC. This gives the protein CASSPPGTDFDYEQYF. Combining the CDR3 with reference TRBV7-9 and TRBJ2-7 gives the whole variable domain DTGVSQNPRHKITKRGQNVTFRCDPISEHNRLYWYRQTLGQGPEFLTYFQNEAQLEKSRLLSDRFSAERPKGSFSTLEIQRTEQGDSAMYLCASSPPGTDFDYEQYFGPGTRLTVT.

CDR3 sequence: CASSLRTFTGELFF. CDR3 nucleotides: TGTGCCAGCAGCTTACGGACATTTACCGGGGAGCTGTTTTTT. V and J are TRBV13 and TRBJ2-2, with D perhaps matching TRBD1 (5 bases). V was shortened by 2 bases and J by 5 bases, with 9 bases between the two germline ends. Germline V lookup: CDR1 PRHDT, CDR2 FYEKMQ (reference sequence). The CDR3 is 14 amino acids.